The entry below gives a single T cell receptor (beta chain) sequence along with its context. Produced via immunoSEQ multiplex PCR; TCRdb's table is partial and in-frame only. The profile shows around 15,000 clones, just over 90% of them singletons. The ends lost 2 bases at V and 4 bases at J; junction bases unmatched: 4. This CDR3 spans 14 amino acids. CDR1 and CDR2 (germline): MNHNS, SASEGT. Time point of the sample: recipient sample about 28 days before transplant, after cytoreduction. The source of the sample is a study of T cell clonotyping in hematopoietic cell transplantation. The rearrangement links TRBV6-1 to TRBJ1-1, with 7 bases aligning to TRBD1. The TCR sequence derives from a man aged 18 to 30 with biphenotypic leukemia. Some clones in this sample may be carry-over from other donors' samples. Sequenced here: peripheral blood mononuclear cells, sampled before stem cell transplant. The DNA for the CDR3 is TGTGCCAGCAGTGAATCTGACAGGGCCACTGAAGCTTTCTTT. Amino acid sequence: CASSESDRATEAFF.